This section outlines one T cell receptor beta chain sequence together with its context. The antigen is not known. The data stem from a study of T-cell memory formation after mild COVID-19. Whole-study context: TCR clusters mostly belonged to single donors.

Libraries for TCRalpha and TCRbeta carried sample barcodes and unique molecular identifiers via 5'RACE. TCRdb reanalysed the 5' RACE reads using MiXCR and keeps one entry per CDR3 protein. The table includes approximately 290,000 distinct CDR3 sequences, roughly 8% detected once. V gave up 3 bases and J gave up 2 bases, with 15 bases separating them. The length of the CDR3 is 15 residues. Germline V lookup: CDR1 DFQATT, CDR2 SNEGSKA (reference sequence). Whole-study findings and limits: Whether day 37 second-wave clones are SARS-CoV-2-specific was not confirmed.

The sequence derives from a man aged 18 to 35 who had mild COVID-19 (a few samples of this study predate the infection). Cell type and time point are not known. Sequenced sample: PBMCs or a T cell subset sorted from them (not recorded which). The genes are TRBV20-1 and TRBJ2-3, with D uncertain. The CDR3 reads CSASRADTYTDTQYF. The CDR3 DNA follows: TGCAGTGCTAGTAGGGCGGATACTTACACAGATACGCAGTATTTT.